This is a list of T cell receptor beta chains from one sample in a study of HIV-infected patients and healthy controls. TCRdb itself ran the 5' RACE reads through MiXCR, one entry per CDR3 protein. The data show about 64,000 distinct CDR3 sequences, roughly 21% seen once. The source material was CD4+ T cells from blood. These receptors all come from a human donor in good health. The CDR3 runs from the conserved cysteine through the conserved F or W. Each record gives: V gene, D gene, J gene, clone size, CDR3 DNA, CDR3 protein. The D gene is left open where the match is weak. Size is omitted from some rows. Given values are once, few, many or a class for expanded clones.

TRBV12-3/TRBV12-4	.	TRBJ1-1	many	TGTGCCAGCAGTTTAGGGGATTGGACTGAAGCTTTCTTT	CASSLGDWTEAFF
TRBV5-1	.	TRBJ1-6	few	TGCGCCAGCAGCTTGGAAGGTCAGATGAGTAATTCACCCCTCCACTTT	CASSLEGQMSNSPLHF
TRBV10-3	TRBD1	TRBJ2-4	few	TGTGCCATCAGTGATCCGACAGGGTCCAAAAACATTCAGTACTTC	CAISDPTGSKNIQYF
TRBV6-2/TRBV6-3	TRBD2	TRBJ2-5	few	TGTGCCAGCAGTTACTCAGTAGCGGGGGGGCAAGAGACCCAGTACTTC	CASSYSVAGGQETQYF
TRBV7-8	TRBD1	TRBJ1-5	many	TGTGCCAGCAGCCAACATAGACAGGGTTCGATTGGACAGCCCCAGCATTTT	CASSQHRQGSIGQPQHF
TRBV6-1	.	TRBJ2-7	many	TGTGCCAGCGACCAAAAGGGGGGCCGAGGCTCGGGGGAGCAGTACTTC	CASDQKGGRGSGEQYF
TRBV18	.	TRBJ2-7	many	TGTGCCAGCTCACCAGGGACGGGGTCCTACGAGCAGTACTTC	CASSPGTGSYEQYF
TRBV2	TRBD1	TRBJ1-5	few	TGTGCCAGCAGTGAAACAGGGGGCGTTCAGCCCCAGCATTTT	CASSETGGVQPQHF
TRBV3-1	.	TRBJ1-1	many	TGTGCCAGCAGCCTAAGCGGGTACGGGGGGGGCACTGAAGCTTTCTTT	CASSLSGYGGGTEAFF
TRBV6-2/TRBV6-3	.	TRBJ1-5	many	TGTGCCAGCAGTCCGCCGGGAGACAATCAGCCCCAGCATTTT	CASSPPGDNQPQHF
TRBV4-2	.	TRBJ1-4	.	TGTGCCAGCAGCCAGACAAGACAGGTCGCTAATGAAAAACTGTTTTTT	CASSQTRQVANEKLFF
TRBV7-2	.	TRBJ2-2	few	TGTGCCAGCAGCGTAACGAGCGGGTCCTACACCGGGGAGCTGTTTTTT	CASSVTSGSYTGELFF
TRBV12-5	.	TRBJ2-7	.	TGTGCTAGTGGTTTCCGACAGGGAGGGGACGAGCAGTACTTC	CASGFRQGGDEQYF
TRBV6-4	.	TRBJ1-5	few	TGTGCCAACAAATTATCCCGGCCCCAGCATTTT	CANKLSRPQHF
TRBV5-1	TRBD1	TRBJ1-2	few	TGCGCCAGCAGCTTCTACGGACAGGCGCGAAACTATGGCTACACCTTC	CASSFYGQARNYGYTF
TRBV24-1	TRBD2	TRBJ2-1	few	TGTGCCACCAGTATAGCGGGCTCCTACAATGAGCAGTTCTTC	CATSIAGSYNEQFF
TRBV4-2	TRBD2	TRBJ2-7	few	TGTGCCAGCAGCCAGGGGCTAGCGGGAGGCTACGAGCAGTACTTC	CASSQGLAGGYEQYF
TRBV4-1	TRBD1	TRBJ1-3	many	TGCGCCAGCAGCCAAGATTTAACAGGGGCTGGAAACACCATATATTTT	CASSQDLTGAGNTIYF
TRBV7-3	.	TRBJ1-1	few	TGTGCCAGCAGCTTAAGGGGTGCAGGTGGGCGTGTAACTGAAGCTTTCTTT	CASSLRGAGGRVTEAFF
TRBV20-1	.	TRBJ2-3	few	TGCAGTGCCCAGAATCCAGGGCGAGATACGCAGTATTTT	CSAQNPGRDTQYF
TRBV5-6	TRBD2	TRBJ2-3	many	TGTGCCAGCAGCTTGTTGGCTAGCGGGAGTAACACAGATACGCAGTATTTT	CASSLLASGSNTDTQYF
TRBV3-1	TRBD1	TRBJ1-2	few	TGTGCCAGCAGCCAAGATCAGGGGGCCTTCTATGGCTACACCTTC	CASSQDQGAFYGYTF
TRBV20-1	.	TRBJ1-1	.	TGCAGTGCTAGAGACAGGGGCCTGAACACTAAAGCTTTCTTT	CSARDRGLNTKAFF
TRBV4-2	.	TRBJ2-7	.	TGTGCCAGCAGCCAAGTCTCGGGGAACTCCTACGAGCAGTACTTC	CASSQVSGNSYEQYF
TRBV20-1	TRBD2	TRBJ2-5	.	TGCAGTGCTAGAGATCAGGCTAGCGGGAGTGAAGAGACCCAGTACTTC	CSARDQASGSEETQYF
TRBV6-2/TRBV6-3	TRBD2	TRBJ2-1	many	TGTGCCAGCAGGGTAGCGGGGGGGAGCTCCTACAATGAGCAGTTCTTC	CASRVAGGSSYNEQFF
TRBV7-8	.	TRBJ2-1	.	TGTGCCAGCAGCTTAGAATTCGGGACCTCTTCCAATGAGCAGTTCTTC	CASSLEFGTSSNEQFF
TRBV4-2	TRBD2	TRBJ2-3	few	TGTGCCAGCAGCCGCAGCACTAGCGGGAGCACAGATACGCAGTATTTT	CASSRSTSGSTDTQYF
TRBV4-3	.	TRBJ2-3	many	TGCGCCAGCAGCCAAGAAACGGGCGGGACCGGGTATTTT	CASSQETGGTGYF
TRBV20-1	TRBD2	TRBJ2-3	.	TGCAGTTCTGGACTAGAGGGCACAGATACGCAGTATTTT	CSSGLEGTDTQYF
TRBV29-1	.	TRBJ2-3	many	TGCAGCGTTGTGTTGACCCGTAGCACAGATACGCAGTATTTT	CSVVLTRSTDTQYF
TRBV5-1	TRBD1	TRBJ1-1	many	TGCGCCAGCAGCATGACAGGGGACACTGAAGCTTTCTTT	CASSMTGDTEAFF
TRBV11-2	.	TRBJ1-4	many	TGTGCCAGCAAATCAGGGCCGGGGAAACTGTTTTTT	CASKSGPGKLFF
TRBV6-2/TRBV6-3	TRBD2	TRBJ2-3	.	TGTGCCAGCAGTTACTCGGCTAGCGGGAGGCCCCGCACAGATACGCAGTATTTT	CASSYSASGRPRTDTQYF
TRBV7-3	.	TRBJ1-3	.	TGTCTCCTGCCAAAAAACACCATATATTTT	CLLPKNTIYF
TRBV5-6	TRBD2	TRBJ2-3	few	TGTGCCAGCAGCCGGGGGGGGACTCCCACAGATACGCAGTATTTT	CASSRGGTPTDTQYF
TRBV7-9	.	TRBJ1-2	few	TGTGCCAGCAGCTTAATCAGCCCTAACTATGGCTACACCTTC	CASSLISPNYGYTF
TRBV7-2	.	TRBJ2-1	many	TGTGCCAGCAACACTAGCCCCTACCACAATGAGCAGTTCTTC	CASNTSPYHNEQFF
TRBV29-1	.	TRBJ1-2	few	TGCAGCGTTGAGGAGGCGGGGAGAGCTAACTATGGCTACACCTTC	CSVEEAGRANYGYTF
TRBV9	.	TRBJ2-7	few	TGTGCCAGCAGCGTAGCTCCGGGCCCCTACGAGCAGTACTTC	CASSVAPGPYEQYF
TRBV5-1	.	TRBJ1-4	.	TGCGCCAGCAGCTTGGACGGGGCAACCCTCGGTGAAAAACTGTTTTTT	CASSLDGATLGEKLFF
TRBV2	.	TRBJ2-7	.	TGTGCCAGCAAAGGGAGGGGGGCGTCCTACGAGCAGTACTTC	CASKGRGASYEQYF